Following are 20 T cell receptor beta chains from one sample sequenced in a study of blood T cell repertoires in COVID-19. Method: immunoSEQ multiplex PCR; TCRdb's copy keeps in-frame clones and lacks some. The sample holds around 130,000 clones, around 84% seen once. Material: peripheral blood. Receptors originate from a human donor in a cohort sampled during active COVID-19.

The chain couples TRBV24-1 to TRBJ2-7, with 8 bases fitting TRBD1. CDR1 and CDR2 from the germline V gene are KGHDR and SFDVKD. The CDR3 sequence is 13 residues long. V dropped 4 bases and J dropped 5; count of bases not matched to a gene: 3. CDR3 in DNA: TGTGCCACCAGTGACCAGGACAGGGACGAGCAGTACTTC. Protein product: CATSDQDRDEQYF.

J is TRBJ1-2 and V is TRBV30; 7 nucleotides line up with TRBD1. J gave up 7 bases and V 7 bases, and 6 bases lay outside the gene matches. The germline V gene encodes CDR1 GTSNPN and CDR2 SVGIG (reference sequence). The CDR3 is 11 residues long. CDR3 in amino acids: CAYPTGLGYTF. CDR3 nucleotides: TGTGCCTACCCGACAGGGCTTGGCTACACCTTC.

The chain recombines TRBV7-6 with TRBJ1-2; 8 nucleotides agree with TRBD1. The germline gives CDR1 SGHVS, CDR2 FNYEAQ. The CDR3 runs 19 residues. V dropped 1 base and J dropped 1; count of bases not matched to a gene: 14. CDR3: CASSLGMGQVRILNYGYTF. Written as DNA, the CDR3 is TGTGCCAGCAGCTTAGGAATGGGACAGGTGAGGATTCTTAACTATGGCTACACCTTC.

The chain uses TRBV18 and TRBJ2-5; TRBD2 might be the D (7 bases). CDR3 length equals 13 residues. Germline CDR1 reads KGHSH; CDR2 reads LQKENI. V lost 3 bases to trimming and J lost 4 bases, with 9 bases between them. In nucleotides, the CDR3 is TGTGCCAGCTCACCGGGAGGGGGAGAGACCCAGTACTTC. Its translation is CASSPGGGETQYF.

The chain links TRBV18 to TRBJ2-4, with 10 bases lining up with TRBD1. With V trimmed by 2 bases and J by 6 bases, 7 bases remained unmatched. Germline V gives CDR1 KGHSH, CDR2 LQKENI. This CDR3 contains 16 residues. The CDR3 protein is CASSPRDRGRGNIQYF. The CDR3 nucleotides are TGTGCCAGCTCACCAAGGGACAGGGGTCGAGGAAACATTCAGTACTTC.

The chain combines TRBV7-9 with TRBJ1-2; D possibly corresponds to TRBD1 (5 bases). Germline assignment: CDR1 SEHNR and CDR2 FQNEAQ (reference sequence). Trimming shortened V by 7 bases and J by 6 bases, and 15 bases separated the two germline ends. This CDR3 has 13 amino acids. The CDR3 DNA is TGTGCCAGCACCCTGCCAGGGACTCATGGCTACACCTTC. Its protein product is CASTLPGTHGYTF.

As for this clone: The junction departs from the called germline gene at one end, perhaps through a read error. This chain joins TRBV10-3 and TRBJ1-1; possibly TRBD1 for D (6 bases). The CDR3 runs to 15 residues. The germline V gene encodes CDR1 ENHRY and CDR2 SYGVKD. CDR3 sequence reads: CAISDWTERNAEAFF. The CDR3 nucleotides are TGTGCCATCAGTGATTGGACAGAGAGGAACGCTGAAGCTTTCTTT.

This clone was observed once. The chain is built from TRBV30 and TRBJ1-2; maybe TRBD1 (5 bases). V was shortened by 2 bases and J by 5 bases, with 18 bases between the two germline ends. The CDR3 is 15 residues long. Germline V CDR1 and CDR2: GTSNPN, SVGIG (reference sequence). The CDR3 here is CAWSTRQTPDYGYTF. The CDR3 coding sequence is TGTGCCTGGAGTACCCGACAGACCCCGGATTATGGCTACACCTTC.

This chain connects TRBV7-9 to TRBJ1-2; no firm D call. This CDR3 has 14 residues. Germline CDR1 SEHNR, CDR2 FQNEAQ (reference sequence). Trimming took off 0 bases at V and 4 bases at J, with 9 bases between the two ends. The CDR3 region is CASSLARGSYGYTF. The CDR3, as DNA: TGTGCCAGCAGCTTAGCGCGGGGATCCTATGGCTACACCTTC.

The V and J genes are TRBV5-1 and TRBJ2-3; possible D gene TRBD2, 5 bases. The CDR3 contains 15 residues. Germline-derived CDR1 and CDR2 are SGHRS and YFSETQ. V was trimmed by 4 bases and J by 2 bases, leaving 14 bases between them. The CDR3 region has the DNA TGCGCCAGCAGCCTGACTACGCAGACCACAGATACGCAGTATTTT. Translating it yields CASSLTTQTTDTQYF. Full variable domain (outside the CDR3, taken from reference TRBV5-1 and TRBJ2-3): KAGVTQTPRYLIKTRGQQVTLSCSPISGHRSVSWYQQTPGQGLQFLFEYFSETQRNKGNFPGRFSGRQFSNSRSEMNVSTLELGDSALYLCASSLTTQTTDTQYFGPGTRLTVL.

The J gene is TRBJ2-2, the V gene TRBV12-3 or TRBV12-4; D may be TRBD1 (6 bases). The CDR3 loop spans 13 amino acids. V lost 5 bases to trimming and J lost 5 bases, with 9 bases between them. The CDR3 reads CASSPQGTGELFF. The CDR3 nucleotides are TGTGCCAGCAGTCCACAGGGTACCGGGGAGCTGTTTTTT.

For this clone: Other DNA variants within this sample encode the same CDR3. The V call is TRBV6-1, the J call TRBJ1-6; 8 positions agree with TRBD1. Germline V CDR1 and CDR2: MNHNS, SASEGT. The CDR3 totals 14 residues. The V and J ends lost 1 base and 10 bases, in that order; junction bases with no gene match: 3. The CDR3 region has the DNA TGTGCCAGCAGTGAAGACAGGGGGAAATCACCCCTCCACTTT. This codes for CASSEDRGKSPLHF.

The chain couples TRBV13 to TRBJ2-5; tentatively, D is TRBD2 (5 bases). CDR3 size: 13 residues. Germline values: CDR1 PRHDT, CDR2 FYEKMQ (reference sequence). Trimming took off 3 bases at V and 4 bases at J, with 9 bases between the two ends. In nucleotides, the CDR3 is TGTGCCAGCAGCTTCCAAGGGAGAGAGACCCAGTACTTC. Residues: CASSFQGRETQYF.

The chain combines TRBV19 with TRBJ2-7; 8 nucleotides agree with TRBD1. V was pared by 8 bases and J by 1 base, with 10 bases of the junction left unmatched. This CDR3 is 15 amino acids long. Looked up from germline, CDR1 is LNHDA and CDR2 is SQIVND (reference sequence). The CDR3 sequence is CASRPPGGASYEQYF. The DNA for the CDR3 is TGTGCCAGTCGACCCCCAGGGGGCGCATCCTACGAGCAGTACTTC.

The chain employs TRBV30 and TRBJ2-5; 12 bases line up with TRBD1. This CDR3 has 13 residues. V lost 5 bases and J lost 5; bases outside the gene matches: 3. The germline V gene has CDR1 GTSNPN and CDR2 SVGIG (reference sequence). The CDR3 here is CAWGDRGLETQYF. Written as DNA, the CDR3 is TGTGCCTGGGGGGACAGGGGGCTGGAGACCCAGTACTTC.

This chain connects TRBV7-2 to TRBJ2-1; D may be TRBD2 (6 bases). The CDR3 loop spans 15 amino acids. CDR1 is SGHTA, CDR2 FQGNSA, per germline. Trimming removed 6 bases from V and 7 bases from J, with 19 bases in between. CDR3: CASRGRENHQNEQFF. The CDR3 nucleotides read TGTGCCAGCAGGGGACGGGAGAATCATCAGAATGAGCAGTTCTTC.

The rearrangement joins TRBV18 to TRBJ2-3; weak D call: TRBD1 (6 bases). The CDR3 is made up of 18 amino acids. The germline V and J ends were trimmed by 3 bases and 2 bases, with 21 bases remaining between them. Germline V gene sequence: CDR1 KGHSH, CDR2 LQKENI. The CDR3 reads CASSPIQGSTGHTDTQYF. As DNA, the CDR3 is TGTGCCAGCTCACCCATCCAGGGGTCGACAGGCCACACAGATACGCAGTATTTT.

V and J are TRBV12-3 or TRBV12-4 and TRBJ1-1; D call uncertain. Trimming cost V 1 base and J 4 bases, with 4 bases left between them. The CDR3 consists of 12 residues. Written as DNA, the CDR3 is TGTGCCAGCAGTTTAGTCTCCACTGAAGCTTTCTTT. Its translation: CASSLVSTEAFF.

This clone was observed once. The V and J genes are TRBV6-6 and TRBJ2-6, with D tentatively TRBD1 (5 bases). The CDR3 sequence is 14 residues long. V lost 7 bases and J 2 bases, leaving 9 bases between the germline ends. Germline lookup yields CDR1 MNHNY and CDR2 SVGAGI (reference sequence). CDR3 sequence: CASTAGTGANVLTF. CDR3 DNA: TGTGCCAGCACCGCAGGGACTGGGGCCAACGTCCTGACTTTC.

This clone was counted once. Germline and junction disagree at one end, which may indicate a read error. The rearrangement joins TRBV7-2 to TRBJ2-5; maybe TRBD2 (6 bases). CDR3 size: 17 residues. Germline-derived CDR1 and CDR2 are SGHTA and FQGNSA. The CDR3 region has the DNA TGTGCCAGCAGCCTAGCGTTTTCGGGGGAGTACCAAGAGACCCAGTACTTC. As protein: CASSLAFSGEYQETQYF.